The 16 T cell receptor beta chains listed next were all sequenced from one sample in a study of control samples from healthy donors and cancer patients. TCRdb keeps only in-frame clones here, not all; method: immunoSEQ multiplex PCR. The sample has under 60,000 clones; 94% are singletons. The sample consisted of blood. The receptors originated from a man aged 25-45 years in good health.

The chain is built from TRBV21-1 and TRBJ1-1. TRBV21-1 is marked as a pseudogene. The CDR3 covers 11 residues. For the CDR3, the DNA is TGTGCCAGCCTCCACGGGATGGAAGCTTTCTTT. This translates into CASLHGMEAFF.

The chain is built from TRBV3-1 (or the pseudogene TRBV3-2) and TRBJ2-4; 8 bases align to TRBD2. CDR1 LGHDT and CDR2 YNNKEL come from the germline V gene (reference sequence). This CDR3 contains 16 residues. J gave up 1 base and V 4 bases, and 6 bases lay outside the gene matches. DNA for the CDR3: TGTGCCAGCAGCCTCGGGACTAGTTTCGCCAAAAACATTCAGTACTTC. This sequence encodes CASSLGTSFAKNIQYF.

This chain uses TRBV5-1 with TRBJ1-4; tentative D call: TRBD1 (6 bases). V was trimmed by 4 bases and J by 3 bases, leaving 13 bases between them. The CDR3 sequence is 15 residues long. The germline V gene has CDR1 SGHRS and CDR2 YFSETQ. CDR3 sequence: CASSAQQGSNEKLFF. The CDR3 DNA follows: TGCGCCAGCAGCGCGCAACAGGGTTCTAATGAAAAACTGTTTTTT.

The chain links TRBV19 to TRBJ1-1, with 12 bases fitting TRBD1. This CDR3 comprises 16 residues. With V trimmed by 10 bases and J by 1 base, 10 bases remained unmatched. Germline lookup yields CDR1 LNHDA and CDR2 SQIVND (reference sequence). CDR3 DNA sequence: TGTGCCACTGCGGGACAGGGGGCCGTATGGAACACTGAAGCTTTCTTT. It codes for CATAGQGAVWNTEAFF.

The V gene is TRBV6-5, the J gene TRBJ2-1, with TRBD2 matching over 9 bases. Germline loops: CDR1 MNHEY, CDR2 SVGAGI. V gave up 5 bases and J gave up 7 bases; unmatched junction bases: 9. The CDR3 is made up of 15 amino acids. For the CDR3, the DNA is TGTGCCAGCAGTAAAATTAGCGGGAGCTGGAATGAGCAGTTCTTC. It is translated as CASSKISGSWNEQFF.

The chain links TRBV30 to TRBJ2-3; a weak D match, TRBD1 (6 bases). The ends were cut back, 4 bases at V and 0 bases at J, with 17 bases in the middle. Per the germline V gene, CDR1 is GTSNPN and CDR2 is SVGIG (reference sequence). The CDR3 spans 16 residues. The chain's CDR3 is CAWTPLGQSSTDTQYF. CDR3 nucleotides: TGTGCCTGGACCCCCCTAGGACAGAGTAGCACAGATACGCAGTATTTT.

The chain links TRBV4-2 to TRBJ2-5; possible D gene TRBD1, 5 bases. The CDR3 extends over 15 amino acids. V lost 3 bases, J lost 2 bases, and 13 bases lay in between. Looked up from germline, CDR1 is LGHNA and CDR2 is YNFKEQ. CDR3 region: CASSQAHRKQETQYF. DNA for the CDR3: TGTGCCAGCAGCCAGGCTCACAGGAAACAAGAGACCCAGTACTTC.

The V gene is TRBV30, the J gene TRBJ2-5; the match to TRBD2 covers 10 bases. This CDR3 comprises 16 residues. Trimming took 1 base from V and 4 from J; bases not matched to a gene: 9. Germline V lookup: CDR1 GTSNPN, CDR2 SVGIG (reference sequence). CDR3 sequence reads: CAWSGTSAGGLETQYF. The DNA for the CDR3 is TGTGCCTGGAGTGGAACATCAGCGGGGGGGCTAGAGACCCAGTACTTC.

The J gene is TRBJ2-2, the V gene TRBV9; 9 nucleotides agree with TRBD1. The germline CDR1 and CDR2 sequences are SGDLS and YYNGEE. This CDR3 is built from 16 residues. With V trimmed by 3 bases and J by 6 bases, 9 bases remained unmatched. The CDR3 DNA reads as TGTGCCAGCAGCGAGCCACCGGGACAGGGTTCCGGGGAGCTGTTTTTT. Encoded protein: CASSEPPGQGSGELFF.

This rearrangement joins TRBV11-2 to TRBJ2-5, with D possibly TRBD1 on 5 matching bases. CDR1 is SGHAT, CDR2 FQNNGV, per germline. This CDR3 has 15 residues. V was trimmed by 2 bases and J by 5 bases, leaving 15 bases between them. The CDR3 loop reads CASSLLRGGIETQYF. CDR3 coding DNA: TGTGCCAGCAGCTTATTAAGGGGTGGGATCGAGACCCAGTACTTC.

The CDR3 sequence: CASSLTGGNTGELFF. The CDR3 DNA is TGTGCCAGCAGCTTGACAGGGGGGAACACCGGGGAGCTGTTTTTT. This chain links TRBV7-3 with TRBJ2-2; TRBD1 agrees at 9 bases. CDR3 length equals 15 residues. CDR1 and CDR2 (germline): SGHTA, FQGTGA. V lost 3 bases, J lost 1 base, and 0 bases stayed unmatched.

This clone was picked up one time. The genes are TRBV21-1 and TRBJ1-1; the table's D call of TRBD1 was not tested on the DNA. TRBV21-1 is a pseudogene locus. The CDR3 consists of 14 residues. In DNA, the CDR3 is TGTGCCAGCAGTTCCGGGACAGGGGGAACTGAAGCTTTCTTT. Translating gives CASSSGTGGTEAFF.

The chain carries TRBV7-6 and TRBJ1-1, with 7 nucleotides matching TRBD1. V lost 1 base to trimming and J lost 0 bases; unmatched junction nucleotides: 5. CDR1 and CDR2 from the germline V gene are SGHVS and FNYEAQ. This CDR3 comprises 16 residues. The CDR3 is CASSLGTGSMNTEAFF. The CDR3 bases are TGTGCCAGCAGCTTAGGGACAGGATCCATGAACACTGAAGCTTTCTTT.

The chain links TRBV3-1 (or the pseudogene TRBV3-2) to TRBJ1-1, with a possible D match to TRBD1 (6 bases). Trimming stripped 6 bases from V and 8 bases from J, with 10 bases between. CDR1 and CDR2 (germline): LGHDT, YNNKEL (reference sequence). The CDR3 spans 11 residues. CDR3 loop: CASSSGTEAFF. The DNA for the CDR3 is TGTGCCAGCAGTTCCGGGACAGAAGCTTTCTTT.

The rearrangement joins TRBV13 to TRBJ2-7; 9 nucleotides align to TRBD2. The germline gives CDR1 PRHDT, CDR2 FYEKMQ (reference sequence). The CDR3 sequence is 15 residues long. The V and J ends lost 10 bases and 7 bases, in that order; junction bases with no gene match: 17. This CDR3 reads CATTLGAGGRGEQYF. DNA of the CDR3: TGTGCCACTACACTCGGAGCGGGGGGAAGGGGAGAGCAGTACTTC.

This clone was found a few times. The chain couples TRBV30 to TRBJ2-6; 9 nucleotides align to TRBD1. CDR3 length equals 17 residues. V lost 7 bases to trimming and J lost 1 base; unmatched junction nucleotides: 11. Germline CDR1 and CDR2: GTSNPN and SVGIG (reference sequence). CDR3 in amino acids: CASYRDRASSGANVLTF. For the CDR3, the DNA is TGTGCCTCCTACCGGGACAGGGCCTCATCTGGGGCCAACGTCCTGACTTTC.